The 11 T cell receptor beta chains listed next were all sequenced from one sample in a study (dated by TCRdb to between 2021 and 2024). Library preparation was by the immunoSEQ multiplex PCR assay. The table comes from immuneACCESS by way of TCRdb, which keeps in-frame sequences with V and J called. Part of the clones is missing from these tables; in studies checked, under half for an unresolved V gene and the rest for unknown reasons. This sample gives about 68,000 clones in total; about 93% of them show up just once. The ten most abundant clones make up under 4.5% of the sample. The specimen was PBMCs. The receptors were gathered from a man aged 40-49 years with rheumatoid arthritis.

This chain joins TRBV30 and TRBJ2-1; 7 nucleotides match TRBD2. This CDR3 has 13 residues. After removal of 3 bases from V and 3 bases from J, the junction contained 2 bases not matched to a gene. Germline values: CDR1 GTSNPN, CDR2 SVGIG (reference sequence). Here the CDR3 reads CAWRRDYYNEQFF. CDR3 DNA sequence: TGTGCCTGGAGGCGGGACTACTACAATGAGCAGTTCTTC.

The V gene is TRBV20-1, the J gene TRBJ1-2; D gene ambiguous. V was clipped by 2 bases and J by 12 bases, with 13 bases between them. The CDR3 loop spans 11 amino acids. From germline, CDR1 is DFQATT and CDR2 SNEGSKA (reference sequence). CDR3 region: CSARKRPLDTF. CDR3 sequence (DNA): TGCAGTGCTAGAAAGCGGCCCCTCGACACCTTC.

The chain employs TRBV3-1 (or the pseudogene TRBV3-2) and TRBJ2-2; D is possibly TRBD2 (5 bases). Looked up from germline, CDR1 is LGHDT and CDR2 is YNNKEL (reference sequence). The CDR3 has 14 amino acids. V dropped 0 bases and J dropped 8 bases, with 10 bases sitting between them. CDR3 sequence (DNA): TGTGCCAGCAGCCAAGAGAGGGTAGCGGGGGAGCTGTTTTTT. As protein: CASSQERVAGELFF.

The rearrangement uses TRBV7-9 and TRBJ1-2, with 7 bases that match TRBD1. The J segment lost 3 bases and the V segment lost 5 bases, leaving 12 bases of the junction unmatched. CDR1 SEHNR and CDR2 FQNEAQ come from the germline V gene (reference sequence). CDR3 size: 16 residues. CDR3 nucleotides: TGTGCCAGCAGCGCAGGGGGGGACACCCGTTACTATGGCTACACCTTC. Amino acids: CASSAGGDTRYYGYTF.

The chain combines TRBV6-2 or TRBV6-3 with TRBJ1-2, with TRBD1 as a possible D gene (6 bases). Per germline, CDR1 MNHEY and CDR2 SVGEGT. The CDR3 contains 15 residues. Trimming left V 4 bases short and J 6 bases short, with 18 bases between. CDR3 DNA sequence: TGTGCCAGCAGTTCCCAATTGACAGGAGTTGATGGCTACACCTTC. This translates into CASSSQLTGVDGYTF.

The chain recombines TRBV18 with TRBJ1-2; no clear D. CDR1 is KGHSH, CDR2 LQKENI, per germline. Trimming cost V 8 bases and J 5 bases, with 12 bases left between them. There are 12 residues in the CDR3. CDR3 sequence (DNA): TGTGCCAGCACCCCGGCGGGGTATGGCTACACCTTC. It codes for CASTPAGYGYTF. The full variable domain, completed using reference TRBV18 and TRBJ1-2, is NAGVMQNPRHLVRRRGQEARLRCSPMKGHSHVYWYRQLPEEGLKFMVYLQKENIIDESGMPKERFSAEFPKEGPSILRIQQVVRGDSAAYFCASTPAGYGYTFGSGTRLTVV.

The rearrangement links TRBV6-6 to TRBJ2-3; 7 bases match TRBD2. The CDR3 consists of 16 residues. Trimming cost V 6 bases and J 6 bases; bases outside gene matches: 15. Germline loops: CDR1 MNHNY, CDR2 SVGAGI (reference sequence). Written as DNA, the CDR3 is TGTGCCAGCAGGAGCGGACGGCGACTAGCCCAGGATACGCAGTATTTT. Its translation is CASRSGRRLAQDTQYF.

The count of this clone is one. The rearrangement uses TRBV5-5 and TRBJ1-2; perhaps TRBD1 as D (6 bases). V lost 4 bases, J lost 1 base, and 11 bases lay in between. Germline V gene lookup returns CDR1 SGHKS and CDR2 YYEKEE (reference sequence). The CDR3 runs 14 residues. DNA of the CDR3: TGTGCCAGCAGCCCGACAGGCTTTAACTATGGCTACACCTTC. It codes for CASSPTGFNYGYTF.

This clone has only a few counts. This sequence joins TRBV7-9 and TRBJ1-2, with TRBD1 as a possible D gene (5 bases). V was cut by 2 bases and J by 10 bases, with 17 bases left in between. This CDR3 has 14 residues. From germline, CDR1 is SEHNR and CDR2 FQNEAQ (reference sequence). In nucleotides, the CDR3 is TGTGCCAGCAGCTTAAGGCAGGGAAGGCTGTTCTACACCTTC. Translation: CASSLRQGRLFYTF.

The chain employs TRBV2 and TRBJ2-1, with 9 bases identical to TRBD2. This CDR3 contains 15 residues. Trimming took 9 bases from V and 8 from J; bases not matched to a gene: 14. Germline values: CDR1 SNHLY, CDR2 FYNNEI. The CDR3: CASTGSSGSLDEQFF. In DNA, the CDR3 is TGTGCCAGTACTGGGAGTAGCGGGAGCTTGGATGAGCAGTTCTTC.

The chain links TRBV19 to TRBJ2-5, with D unresolved. Trimming left V 3 bases short and J 5 bases short, with 10 bases between. The CDR3 sequence is 13 residues long. Germline CDR1 reads LNHDA; CDR2 reads SQIVND (reference sequence). In nucleotides, the CDR3 is TGTGCCAGTAGTATGTGGCACTCTGAGACCCAGTACTTC. Its protein is CASSMWHSETQYF.